Only a few counts were recorded for the clone carrying this TCR beta chain. The sample is drawn from a study of cytomegalovirus exposure and HLA in healthy donors. It was with 60 Vbeta and 13 Jbeta primers that the PCR ran. Sequenced by immunoSEQ multiplex PCR; TCRdb stores in-frame clones only, minus some. This sample yields over 110,000 clones, of which around 78% are seen a single time; 5.5% to 7% belongs to the top ten. CDR3 size: 14 residues. Per the germline V gene, CDR1 is SGHKS and CDR2 is YYEKEE (reference sequence). V lost 0 bases to trimming and J lost 3 bases; unmatched junction nucleotides: 1.

The sequenced sample consisted of PBMCs. V usage is TRBV5-5 and J usage is TRBJ2-5; TRBD1 aligns across 8 bases. The receptor was derived from a woman between 35 and 50 years old in good health and CMV-seropositive. Here the CDR3 DNA reads TGTGCCAGCAGCTTGGGGGACAGGAAAGAGACCCAGTACTTC. Protein: CASSLGDRKETQYF.